These 17 T cell receptor beta chains were sequenced from one sample in a study of shared clonotypes between healthy human individuals. The repertoire was sequenced with immunoSEQ multiplex PCR; TCRdb's copy has only in-frame clones and lacks some. In the table there are 2,500,000 or so clones, just under 95% of which are singletons. Input material: naive CD4+ T cells from PBMCs. This sample's subset: CD45RA+ positively selected. Every receptor here comes from a man between 18 and 29 years old in good health. Some clones in this sample may be carry-over from other donors' samples.

A remark on this clone: The same CDR3 can be traced to other DNA sequences in this sample. This rearrangement joins TRBV28 to TRBJ2-2; TRBD1 matches at 9 bases. The V segment lost 5 bases and the J segment 5 bases; nucleotides outside the gene matches: 6. The germline gives CDR1 MDHEN, CDR2 SYDVKM. This CDR3 contains 15 residues. DNA of the CDR3: TGTGCCAGCAGTCGCGCGGGACAGGGAACCGGGGAGCTGTTTTTT. It codes for CASSRAGQGTGELFF. Complete variable domain (other parts from reference TRBV28 and TRBJ2-2): DVKVTQSSRYLVKRTGEKVFLECVQDMDHENMFWYRQDPGLGLRLIYFSYDVKMKEKGDIPEGYSVSREKKERFSLILESASTNQTSMYLCASSRAGQGTGELFFGEGSRLTVL.

This sequence joins TRBV7-9 and TRBJ2-2; D may correspond to TRBD1 or TRBD2 (5 bases each). The CDR3 loop spans 16 amino acids. Trimming left V 0 bases short and J 7 bases short, with 15 bases between. Per germline, CDR1 SEHNR and CDR2 FQNEAQ (reference sequence). CDR3 bases: TGTGCCAGCAGCTTAGCGGGGCCCGGTGGAGGCGGGGAGCTGTTTTTT. Amino acid sequence: CASSLAGPGGGGELFF.

The chain recombines TRBV29-1 with TRBJ2-7; no firm D call. The V gene lost 6 bases and the J gene lost 3 bases, with 12 bases spanning the gap. Germline V CDR1 and CDR2: SQVTM, ANQGSEA. This CDR3 region has 12 residues. The CDR3 nucleotides read TGCAGCGTAGCCGGACCCAACTACGAGCAGTACTTC. As protein: CSVAGPNYEQYF.

About this clone: Other DNA sequences in the sample encode the same CDR3. V gene TRBV9 combines with J gene TRBJ2-3, with 7 bases fitting TRBD2. Per the germline V gene, CDR1 is SGDLS and CDR2 is YYNGEE. The CDR3 contains 15 residues. The V gene end was trimmed by 0 bases and the J gene end by 3 bases; junction bases not matched to a gene: 4. The CDR3 coding sequence is TGTGCCAGCAGCGTAGGCGGGGGAGGGACAGATACGCAGTATTTT. This translates into CASSVGGGGTDTQYF.

The genes are TRBV5-1 and TRBJ1-1; D uncertain. The CDR3 has 15 amino acids. Germline V gene data show CDR1 as SGHRS and CDR2 as YFSETQ. Between the trimmed V and J ends, which lost 0 bases and 0 bases, there was a span of 9 bases. CDR3 DNA sequence: TGCGCCAGCAGCTTGGGGATGTGGATGAACACTGAAGCTTTCTTT. Translated, it gives CASSLGMWMNTEAFF.

CDR3 loop: CASSRTEYYEQYF. DNA of the CDR3: TGCGCCAGCAGCCGGACAGAGTACTACGAGCAGTACTTC. The V gene is TRBV5-1, the J gene TRBJ2-7; D possibly corresponds to TRBD1 (6 bases). Germline V gene sequence: CDR1 SGHRS, CDR2 YFSETQ. V lost 4 bases and J lost 3, with 11 bases in between. The CDR3 has 13 amino acids.

The chain links TRBV28 to TRBJ2-7; D is undetermined. This CDR3 spans 12 amino acids. Trimming shortened V by 9 bases and J by 4 bases, and 13 bases separated the two germline ends. Germline CDR1 MDHEN, CDR2 SYDVKM. The CDR3 region is CASGRASYEQYF. The DNA for the CDR3 is TGTGCCAGTGGGCGAGCGTCTTACGAGCAGTACTTC. Variable domain in full (rest from reference TRBV28 and TRBJ2-7): DVKVTQSSRYLVKRTGEKVFLECVQDMDHENMFWYRQDPGLGLRLIYFSYDVKMKEKGDIPEGYSVSREKKERFSLILESASTNQTSMYLCASGRASYEQYFGPGTRLTVT.

For this clone: Other DNA sequences of this sample code for an identical CDR3. V is TRBV6-6 and J is TRBJ1-3; D unclear. V was shortened by 8 bases and J by 3 bases, with 8 bases between the two germline ends. The CDR3 has 12 amino acids. Germline assignment: CDR1 MNHNY and CDR2 SVGAGI (reference sequence). The CDR3 sequence: CASSGSGNTIYF. The CDR3 region has the DNA TGTGCCAGCTCGGGCAGTGGAAACACCATATATTTT.

This clone was seen more than once but under ten times. The identical CDR3 is also encoded by other nucleotide sequences in the sample. The V gene is TRBV5-1, the J gene TRBJ1-3; D ambiguous. Trimming stripped 0 bases from V and 0 bases from J, with 7 bases between. CDR1 SGHRS and CDR2 YFSETQ come from the germline V gene. This CDR3 comprises 15 residues. DNA for the CDR3: TGCGCCAGCAGCTTGGGGCAGACCTCTGGAAACACCATATATTTT. Protein: CASSLGQTSGNTIYF.

Turning to this clone: At the DNA level, this CDR3 is encoded by other sequences in the same sample as well. The chain carries TRBV18 and TRBJ1-1, with D hard to call. CDR1 and CDR2 from the germline V gene are KGHSH and LQKENI. Trimming removed 3 bases from V and 0 bases from J, with 11 bases in between. The CDR3 contains 15 residues. This CDR3 is CASSPQTGMNTEAFF. CDR3 sequence (DNA): TGTGCCAGCTCACCGCAGACGGGGATGAACACTGAAGCTTTCTTT.

The chain links TRBV5-1 to TRBJ1-1; D remains unclear. Germline CDR1 reads SGHRS; CDR2 reads YFSETQ. This CDR3 contains 14 residues. The V gene lost 1 base and the J gene lost 10 bases, with 17 bases spanning the gap. Written as DNA, the CDR3 is TGCGCCAGCAGCTTGAGAGTGGATCTGGGTTCAGCTTTCTTT. Translating gives CASSLRVDLGSAFF.

This sequence joins TRBV7-2 and TRBJ1-2; no definite D call. This CDR3 contains 13 residues. The germline V gene has CDR1 SGHTA and CDR2 FQGNSA. V lost 5 bases and J lost 4, with 11 bases in between. In DNA, the CDR3 is TGTGCCAGCAGCCTTAGTGAAGTCTATGGCTACACCTTC. Its protein is CASSLSEVYGYTF.

The V call is TRBV5-6, the J call TRBJ1-4; D remains unclear. The germline CDR1 and CDR2 sequences are SGHDT and YYEEEE. V shed 3 bases and J shed 2 bases, with 17 bases lying between them. The CDR3 has 17 residues. The CDR3 region is CASSSTDRQGTNEKLFF. CDR3 sequence (DNA): TGTGCCAGCAGCTCGACGGATCGTCAAGGGACTAATGAAAAACTGTTTTTT.

A single count supports this clone. The rearrangement links TRBV9 to TRBJ2-1; D not resolved. Germline-derived CDR1 and CDR2 are SGDLS and YYNGEE. The CDR3 runs 15 residues. V was pared by 4 bases and J by 2 bases, with 13 bases between. The CDR3 region is CASSPRTETYNEQFF. The CDR3 coding sequence is TGTGCCAGCAGCCCACGGACGGAAACCTACAATGAGCAGTTCTTC.

The CDR3 nucleotides read TGTGCCAGCAGCCCTATAGCGGGAGGGGACACCGGGGAGCTGTTTTTT. Translating gives CASSPIAGGDTGELFF. This chain joins TRBV5-4 and TRBJ2-2, with 11 nucleotides matching TRBD2. Trimming removed 4 bases from V and 3 bases from J; junction bases left unmatched: 5. Germline V gene data show CDR1 as SGHNT and CDR2 as YYREEE (reference sequence). This CDR3 has 16 residues.

The V and J genes are TRBV5-1 and TRBJ2-5, with 12 bases that match TRBD2. The CDR3 sequence is 16 residues long. Germline V lookup: CDR1 SGHRS, CDR2 YFSETQ. V gave up 0 bases and J gave up 4 bases; unmatched junction bases: 4. The CDR3 reads CASSLVPTSGRETQYF. The CDR3 DNA sequence: TGCGCCAGCAGCTTGGTCCCGACTAGCGGGAGAGAGACCCAGTACTTC.

This chain joins TRBV5-1 and TRBJ1-1; possibly TRBD1 for D (5 bases). Germline-derived CDR1 and CDR2 are SGHRS and YFSETQ. Trimming stripped 4 bases from V and 1 base from J, with 14 bases between. This CDR3 contains 15 residues. CDR3 protein: CASSNIGAGNTEAFF. CDR3 coding DNA: TGCGCCAGCAGCAACATTGGGGCCGGGAACACTGAAGCTTTCTTT.